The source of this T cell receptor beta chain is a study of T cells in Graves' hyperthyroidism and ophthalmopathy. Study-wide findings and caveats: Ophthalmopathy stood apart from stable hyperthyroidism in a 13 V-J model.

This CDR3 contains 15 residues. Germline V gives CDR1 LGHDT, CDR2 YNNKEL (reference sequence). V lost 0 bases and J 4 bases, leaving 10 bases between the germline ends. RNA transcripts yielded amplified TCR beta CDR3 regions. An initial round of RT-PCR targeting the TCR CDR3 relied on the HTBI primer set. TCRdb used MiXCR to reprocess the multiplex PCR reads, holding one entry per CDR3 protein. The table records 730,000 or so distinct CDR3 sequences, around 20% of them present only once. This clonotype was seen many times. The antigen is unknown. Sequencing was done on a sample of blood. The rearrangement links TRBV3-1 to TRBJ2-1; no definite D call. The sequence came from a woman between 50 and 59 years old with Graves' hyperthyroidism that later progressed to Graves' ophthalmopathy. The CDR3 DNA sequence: TGTGCCAGCAGCCAAGAATTGGCGGATTACAATGAGCAGTTCTTC. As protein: CASSQELADYNEQFF.